The 28 T cell receptor beta chains below were found in one sample sequenced in a study of OX40 agonist ivuxolimab in advanced cancers. Some clones are missing from TCRdb's copy, which holds only in-frame ones; the method was immunoSEQ multiplex PCR. The sample has more than 13,000 clones; 70% to 80% are singletons. Sequences were derived from CD4+ or CD8+ T cells sorted from blood, sampled in a trial of the OX40 agonist ivuxolimab. The receptors here all came from an adult with an advanced solid tumor such as melanoma, head and neck, liver or kidney cancer.

The rearrangement uses TRBV19 and TRBJ1-5; D is unresolved. CDR3 size: 13 residues. Per the germline V gene, CDR1 is LNHDA and CDR2 is SQIVND (reference sequence). The V end was cut by 2 bases, the J end by 7 bases, with 9 bases between. The CDR3 DNA follows: TGTGCCAGTAGTATAATAGGTTTCCAGCCCCAGCATTTT. Its protein is CASSIIGFQPQHF.

This clone was counted once. This sequence joins TRBV9 and TRBJ1-4, with D perhaps matching TRBD1 (5 bases). This CDR3 has 15 residues. Trimming left V 0 bases short and J 7 bases short, with 13 bases between. The germline V gene encodes CDR1 SGDLS and CDR2 YYNGEE. The CDR3 DNA follows: TGTGCCAGCAGCGTAGGTGGCAGGGTGGTTGAAAAACTGTTTTTT. This gives the protein CASSVGGRVVEKLFF.

V and J are TRBV7-2 and TRBJ1-1, with D possibly TRBD1 on 5 matching bases. This CDR3 contains 14 residues. The germline V and J ends were trimmed by 2 bases and 4 bases, with 11 bases remaining between them. Germline V gene sequence: CDR1 SGHTA, CDR2 FQGNSA. CDR3 DNA sequence: TGTGCCAGCAGCTTATCGGGTGGGGCCACTGAAGCTTTCTTT. It yields the protein CASSLSGGATEAFF.

The J gene is TRBJ1-1, the V gene TRBV27, with unresolved D. The CDR3 runs to 13 residues. V lost 0 bases to trimming and J lost 6 bases, with 8 bases between them. The germline V gene encodes CDR1 MNHEY and CDR2 SMNVEV (reference sequence). CDR3 residues: CASSLSIRAEAFF. The CDR3 DNA sequence: TGTGCCAGCAGTTTATCGATAAGGGCTGAAGCTTTCTTT.

The chain uses TRBV5-6 and TRBJ1-1, with D possibly matching TRBD1 (6 bases). The germline CDR1 and CDR2 sequences are SGHDT and YYEEEE. V lost 6 bases and J 1 base, leaving 13 bases between the germline ends. This CDR3 has 14 residues. The CDR3 nucleotides read TGTGCCAGCACAGGGGTAAGTAGGAACACTGAAGCTTTCTTT. As protein: CASTGVSRNTEAFF.

This clone was detected only a few times. The genes are TRBV7-6 and TRBJ1-2, with D unresolved. Germline CDR1 and CDR2: SGHVS and FNYEAQ. CDR3 length: 12 residues. V dropped 3 bases and J dropped 6 bases, with 8 bases sitting between them. In nucleotides, the CDR3 is TGTGCCAGCAGCTTTGGAAGTGATGGCTACACCTTC. Protein product: CASSFGSDGYTF.

The gene calls are TRBV7-2 and TRBJ1-2; D is possibly TRBD1 (5 bases). CDR1 is SGHTA and CDR2 is FQGNSA in the germline V gene. This CDR3 comprises 13 residues. V was pared by 5 bases and J by 6 bases, with 13 bases between. The CDR3 here is CASSPEGSDGYTF. The CDR3 bases are TGTGCCAGCAGCCCAGAGGGGAGCGATGGCTACACCTTC. The entire variable domain, with the rest obtained from reference TRBV7-2 and TRBJ1-2, is as follows: GAGVSQSPSNKVTEKGKDVELRCDPISGHTALYWYRQSLGQGLEFLIYFQGNSAPDKSGLPSDRFSAERTGGSVSTLTIQRTQQEDSAVYLCASSPEGSDGYTFGSGTRLTVV.

The V gene is TRBV27, the J gene TRBJ2-7, with D maybe TRBD2 (6 bases). The V end lost 2 bases, the J end lost 1 base, and 6 bases lay between the germline ends. This CDR3 is built from 13 residues. The V gene's germline CDR1 is MNHEY and CDR2 SMNVEV (reference sequence). CDR3 DNA sequence: TGTGCCAGCAGTTTAGGGAGGTCCTACGAGCAGTACTTC. This translates into CASSLGRSYEQYF.

The rearrangement joins TRBV27 to TRBJ2-7; TRBD1 is a possible D gene (5 bases). The V gene's germline CDR1 is MNHEY and CDR2 SMNVEV (reference sequence). Trimming pared 4 bases from V and 5 bases from J, leaving 9 bases between. The CDR3 extends over 12 amino acids. CDR3 sequence (DNA): TGTGCCAGCAGTTCGACAGTGAACGAGCAGTACTTC. It specifies CASSSTVNEQYF.

Written as DNA, the CDR3 is TGTGCTAGTGGTTTGGTACCCAGCACCGGGGAGCTGTTTTTT. Translating it yields CASGLVPSTGELFF. The chain has TRBV12-5 and TRBJ2-2; no definite D call. The CDR3 consists of 14 residues. Germline CDR1 and CDR2: LGHNT and FRNRAP. V lost 0 bases to trimming and J lost 4 bases, with 6 bases between them.

The J gene is TRBJ2-1, the V gene TRBV7-9, with 8 nucleotides matching TRBD2. This CDR3 spans 15 amino acids. Germline V lookup: CDR1 SEHNR, CDR2 FQNEAQ (reference sequence). J lost 3 bases, V lost 7 bases, and 8 bases had no gene match. CDR3 protein: CASTFTSGVYNEQFF. The DNA for the CDR3 is TGTGCCAGCACCTTCACTAGCGGAGTCTACAATGAGCAGTTCTTC.

This chain joins TRBV10-3 and TRBJ1-2; tentative D call: TRBD1 (6 bases). Germline CDR1 and CDR2: ENHRY and SYGVKD. The CDR3 is 14 residues long. Trimming shortened V by 3 bases and J by 5 bases, and 13 bases separated the two germline ends. The CDR3 DNA reads as TGTGCCATCAGTGATGGGGGCGCAGTGTATGGCTACACCTTC. This translates into CAISDGGAVYGYTF.

The chain recombines TRBV9 with TRBJ1-1, with 9 bases that match TRBD1. Losses at the gene ends were 4 bases for V and 7 bases for J; bases not matched to a gene: 11. This CDR3 region has 15 residues. Germline V lookup: CDR1 SGDLS, CDR2 YYNGEE. The CDR3 sequence: CASSSPRGTGNEAFF. CDR3 nucleotides: TGTGCCAGCAGCTCCCCCCGAGGGACAGGGAATGAAGCTTTCTTT.

For this clone: This sample also contains other DNA sequences that code for the same CDR3. The chain has TRBV2 and TRBJ2-3, with D perhaps matching TRBD1 (6 bases). The CDR3 is 15 residues long. Germline lookup yields CDR1 SNHLY and CDR2 FYNNEI. Trimming removed 10 bases from V and 2 bases from J, with 19 bases in between. CDR3 nucleotides: TGTGCCAACCTGGATCCCGGACAGCTCACAGATACGCAGTATTTT. It specifies CANLDPGQLTDTQYF. Full variable domain (rest looked up from reference TRBV2 and TRBJ2-3): EPEVTQTPSHQVTQMGQEVILRCVPISNHLYFYWYRQILGQKVEFLVSFYNNEISEKSEIFDDQFSVERPDGSNFTLKIRSTKLEDSAMYFCANLDPGQLTDTQYFGPGTRLTVL.

This clone was found a few times. The rearrangement joins TRBV4-3 to TRBJ2-1, with 9 bases that match TRBD1. V shed 0 bases, J shed 9 bases, and the junction held 6 bases outside the gene matches. The CDR3 length is 15 residues. Germline V gene lookup returns CDR1 LGHNA and CDR2 YSLEER. CDR3 DNA: TGCGCCAGCAGCCAAGAAAGGACAGGGGCGGTTGAGCAGTTCTTC. Encoded protein: CASSQERTGAVEQFF.

The chain couples TRBV9 to TRBJ1-2; D perhaps matches TRBD1 (5 bases). Germline lookup yields CDR1 SGDLS and CDR2 YYNGEE. V was shortened by 1 base and J by 1 base, with 11 bases between the two germline ends. The CDR3 covers 15 residues. The CDR3 bases are TGTGCCAGCAGCGTAACCGGGACTGTTAACTATGGCTACACCTTC. As protein: CASSVTGTVNYGYTF.

The V gene is TRBV19, the J gene TRBJ1-2, with D unclear. CDR1 is LNHDA, CDR2 SQIVND, per germline (reference sequence). Trimming took 5 bases from V and 3 from J, leaving 13 bases between them. This CDR3 is 14 amino acids long. The CDR3 nucleotides read TGTGCCAGTAGTGTCTGGGAGACGGACTATGGCTACACCTTC. Its translation: CASSVWETDYGYTF.

The chain joins TRBV2 to TRBJ2-7; TRBD2 matches at 9 bases. The V gene end was trimmed by 8 bases and the J gene end by 3 bases; junction bases not matched to a gene: 5. CDR1 is SNHLY and CDR2 is FYNNEI in the germline V gene. CDR3 length equals 13 residues. In DNA, the CDR3 is TGTGCCAGCCGGACTAGCGCGGGCTACGAGCAGTACTTC. Its protein is CASRTSAGYEQYF.

The V gene is TRBV6-6, the J gene TRBJ1-5, with 9 bases fitting TRBD1. Germline V gives CDR1 MNHNY, CDR2 SVGAGI (reference sequence). Unmatched junction bases numbered 8, after V lost 7 bases and J lost 4 bases. The CDR3 has 15 residues. CDR3 bases: TGTGCCAGCACCAACAGGGGGCGGCCTAATCAGCCCCAGCATTTT. The encoded protein is CASTNRGRPNQPQHF.

This chain links TRBV5-6 with TRBJ2-5, with 7 positions matching TRBD1. The CDR3 length is 16 residues. Unmatched junction bases numbered 14, after V lost 4 bases and J lost 5 bases. From germline, CDR1 is SGHDT and CDR2 YYEEEE. The CDR3 coding sequence is TGTGCCAGCAGCCTTGGAACAGGGGTGGCCCGGGAGACCCAGTACTTC. Translating gives CASSLGTGVARETQYF. Supplemented by reference TRBV5-6 and TRBJ2-5, the full variable domain reads DAGVTQSPTHLIKTRGQQVTLRCSPKSGHDTVSWYQQALGQGPQFIFQYYEEEERQRGNFPDRFSGHQFPNYSSELNVNALLLGDSALYLCASSLGTGVARETQYFGPGTRLLVL.

V gene TRBV5-1 combines with J gene TRBJ2-3; 10 bases agree with TRBD2. CDR1 and CDR2 from the germline V gene are SGHRS and YFSETQ. The CDR3 spans 15 residues. J gave up 4 bases and V 0 bases, and 2 bases lay outside the gene matches. The CDR3 DNA follows: TGCGCCAGCAGCTTGGCTAGCGGGGGCCCAGATACGCAGTATTTT. Protein product: CASSLASGGPDTQYF.

The chain has TRBV9 and TRBJ2-7; tentative D call: TRBD1 (6 bases). Between the trimmed V and J ends, which lost 4 bases and 4 bases, there was a span of 15 bases. The germline gives CDR1 SGDLS, CDR2 YYNGEE. CDR3 size: 14 residues. In nucleotides, the CDR3 is TGTGCCAGCAGCCTGGGACATTCCGGATACGAGCAGTACTTC. Protein sequence: CASSLGHSGYEQYF. The variable domain in full, completed from reference TRBV9 and TRBJ2-7, reads DSGVTQTPKHLITATGQRVTLRCSPRSGDLSVYWYQQSLDQGLQFLIQYYNGEERAKGNILERFSAQQFPDLHSELNLSSLELGDSALYFCASSLGHSGYEQYFGPGTRLTVT.

The CDR3 region has the DNA TGTGCCAGCAACGTACGAACGAACACTGAAGCTTTCTTT. Its translation is CASNVRTNTEAFF. V gene TRBV6-1 combines with J gene TRBJ1-1; no reliable D call. Trimming took off 7 bases at V and 1 base at J, with 10 bases between the two ends. In germline, CDR1 is MNHNS, CDR2 SASEGT. The CDR3 spans 13 residues.

This clone rates as medium-sized. The chain uses TRBV27 and TRBJ1-5; D gene uncertain. Germline V gene lookup returns CDR1 MNHEY and CDR2 SMNVEV (reference sequence). This CDR3 has 10 residues. V lost 10 bases and J 2 bases, leaving 3 bases between the germline ends. CDR3 amino acids: CATGNQPQHF. The CDR3 nucleotides are TGTGCCACCGGCAATCAGCCCCAGCATTTT.

The chain carries TRBV4-2 and TRBJ1-4, with TRBD1 matching 7 bases. This CDR3 is 16 amino acids long. Per germline, CDR1 LGHNA and CDR2 YNFKEQ. Germline trimming cut 1 base from V and 2 bases from J; bases unmatched to any gene: 4. The CDR3 coding sequence is TGTGCCAGCAGCCAAGCGACAGGGATCACTAATGAAAAACTGTTTTTT. It is translated as CASSQATGITNEKLFF.

The chain joins TRBV25-1 to TRBJ2-7; D is ambiguous. Trimming cost V 8 bases and J 4 bases, with 9 bases left between them. This CDR3 comprises 11 residues. Germline-derived CDR1 and CDR2 are MGHDK and SYGVNS. This CDR3 reads CASGWGYEQYF. The CDR3 bases are TGTGCCAGCGGTTGGGGTTACGAGCAGTACTTC.

V usage is TRBV7-2 and J usage is TRBJ2-1, with D unresolved. The CDR3 extends over 11 amino acids. Trimming pared 3 bases from V and 10 bases from J, leaving 7 bases between. The germline CDR1 and CDR2 sequences are SGHTA and FQGNSA. The CDR3 coding sequence is TGTGCCAGCAGCTTTAGTTACGAGCAGTTCTTC. It codes for CASSFSYEQFF.

V and J are TRBV5-8 and TRBJ1-1, with unresolved D. The CDR3 length is 14 residues. Germline V CDR1 and CDR2: SGHTS, YDEGEE. The V end was cut by 0 bases, the J end by 1 base, with 7 bases between. The CDR3 nucleotides read TGTGCCAGCAGCTTGGAAAGGCCGAACACTGAAGCTTTCTTT. It is translated as CASSLERPNTEAFF.